These 26 T cell receptor beta chains share one sample of origin, sequenced in a study of cytotoxic CD8 clonotypes in ibrutinib-treated CLL. Sequenced by immunoSEQ multiplex PCR; TCRdb stores in-frame clones only, minus some. The repertoire holds around 250,000 clones, 60% to 75% seen once, with approximately 15% in the top ten. Specimen: PBMCs, collected after 24 months of ibrutinib treatment. These receptors were collected from a human donor with chronic lymphocytic leukemia.

The rearrangement joins TRBV2 to TRBJ2-1, with 9 nucleotides matching TRBD2. CDR1 and CDR2 from the germline V gene are SNHLY and FYNNEI. This CDR3 is 14 amino acids long. J was trimmed by 6 bases and V by 6 bases; bases with no gene match: 6. CDR3 nucleotides: TGTGCCAGCAGCTACGGACTAGCGAGCAATGAGCAGTTCTTC. Its translation: CASSYGLASNEQFF.

The chain joins TRBV28 to TRBJ2-7; D ambiguous. The germline V and J ends were trimmed by 3 bases and 4 bases, with 13 bases remaining between them. Germline CDR1 reads MDHEN; CDR2 reads SYDVKM. There are 14 residues in the CDR3. The CDR3 sequence: CASSFQRFGYEQYF. The CDR3 bases are TGTGCCAGCAGTTTCCAGCGTTTCGGGTACGAGCAGTACTTC.

Here the CDR3 reads CASSSKGAQPQHF. CDR3 DNA sequence: TGTGCCAGCAGCTCTAAGGGGGCTCAGCCCCAGCATTTT. The chain couples TRBV7-9 to TRBJ1-5, with 7 bases that match TRBD1. With V trimmed by 4 bases and J by 6 bases, 3 bases remained unmatched. Germline-derived CDR1 and CDR2 are SEHNR and FQNEAQ (reference sequence). The CDR3 is 13 residues long.

This CDR3 is CASTLGGTGGAAKNIQYF. The CDR3 nucleotides read TGCGCCAGCACCTTGGGGGGGACAGGGGGCGCGGCCAAAAACATTCAGTACTTC. The V and J genes are TRBV10-2 and TRBJ2-4, with TRBD1 identical over 12 bases. The CDR3 sequence is 18 residues long. CDR1 is WSHSY, CDR2 SAAADI, per germline. Unmatched junction bases numbered 11, after V lost 7 bases and J lost 1 base.

The rearrangement links TRBV6-1 to TRBJ1-5, with D unresolved. CDR3 length equals 11 residues. V lost 5 bases and J 7 bases, leaving 6 bases between the germline ends. Per germline, CDR1 MNHNS and CDR2 SASEGT. DNA of the CDR3: TGTGCCAGCAGTCACGACCAGCCCCAGCATTTT. Translated: CASSHDQPQHF.

V is TRBV27 and J is TRBJ2-3; possibly TRBD1 for D (5 bases). The CDR3 has 15 amino acids. V was shortened by 7 bases and J by 0 bases, with 14 bases between the two germline ends. Germline V gives CDR1 MNHEY, CDR2 SMNVEV (reference sequence). The CDR3 loop reads CASTPTTASTDTQYF. CDR3 nucleotide sequence: TGTGCCAGCACCCCGACGACAGCTAGCACAGATACGCAGTATTTT.

The chain is built from TRBV5-4 and TRBJ2-7; no clear D. This CDR3 contains 14 residues. Trimming removed 0 bases from V and 6 bases from J, with 13 bases in between. The germline V gene has CDR1 SGHNT and CDR2 YYREEE (reference sequence). The chain's CDR3 is CASSLVGSPSEQYF. The CDR3 DNA sequence: TGTGCCAGCAGCTTGGTAGGTTCCCCTAGCGAGCAGTACTTC.

The V and J genes are TRBV27 and TRBJ1-2; D might be TRBD1 (5 bases). Per germline, CDR1 MNHEY and CDR2 SMNVEV (reference sequence). The ends were cut back, 1 base at V and 4 bases at J, with 10 bases in the middle. The CDR3 length is 14 residues. CDR3 loop: CASSLFSGGYGYTF. In nucleotides, the CDR3 is TGTGCCAGCAGTTTATTTTCTGGGGGCTATGGCTACACCTTC.

This chain connects TRBV28 to TRBJ2-7; 7 nucleotides match TRBD2. J was trimmed by 4 bases and V by 4 bases; bases with no gene match: 10. This CDR3 is built from 15 residues. Per the germline V gene, CDR1 is MDHEN and CDR2 is SYDVKM. In DNA, the CDR3 is TGTGCCAGCAGTTCGTCGCGGGGAGGGAGGTACGAGCAGTACTTC. It yields the protein CASSSSRGGRYEQYF.

The V and J genes are TRBV11-2 and TRBJ2-7; D remains ambiguous. CDR1 and CDR2 from the germline V gene are SGHAT and FQNNGV. V shed 2 bases and J shed 0 bases, with 8 bases lying between them. This CDR3 has 14 amino acids. The CDR3 bases are TGTGCCAGCAGCTTACAGACTTTCTCCTACGAGCAGTACTTC. Its translation is CASSLQTFSYEQYF.

This rearrangement joins TRBV6-5 to TRBJ2-7, with D possibly being TRBD1 or TRBD2 (5 bases each). The germline V gene encodes CDR1 MNHEY and CDR2 SVGAGI. V was pared by 7 bases and J by 7 bases, with 20 bases between. This CDR3 contains 14 residues. The CDR3 DNA reads as TGTGCCAGCACCGGGACCGTCCCCTACGTGGAGCAGTACTTC. It translates to CASTGTVPYVEQYF.

The V and J genes are TRBV11-2 and TRBJ2-2; D not resolved. The CDR3 is 15 amino acids. Trimming stripped 1 base from V and 2 bases from J, with 8 bases between. CDR1 and CDR2 from the germline V gene are SGHAT and FQNNGV. CDR3 DNA sequence: TGTGCCAGCAGCTTAGCCCGGACCAACACCGGGGAGCTGTTTTTT. It yields the protein CASSLARTNTGELFF.

The table lists this clone with a few counts. The chain is built from TRBV5-4 and TRBJ2-7; D unresolved. The CDR3 runs to 15 residues. CDR1 is SGHNT and CDR2 is YYREEE in the germline V gene (reference sequence). Trimming pared 3 bases from V and 4 bases from J, leaving 17 bases between. DNA of the CDR3: TGTGCCAGCAGCTCCGCCTATTTTGACGGGTACGAGCAGTACTTC. Amino acids: CASSSAYFDGYEQYF.

This clone appeared a few times. The J gene is TRBJ2-1, the V gene TRBV4-2, with a weak D call TRBD1 (5 bases). The CDR3 extends over 13 amino acids. The germline gives CDR1 LGHNA, CDR2 YNFKEQ. V was trimmed by 3 bases and J by 7 bases, leaving 10 bases between them. The CDR3 nucleotides are TGTGCCAGCAGCCATTCCAGGGATAATGAGCAGTTCTTC. This sequence encodes CASSHSRDNEQFF.

This sequence joins TRBV5-1 and TRBJ1-1, with D perhaps TRBD1 (5 bases). The CDR3 totals 14 residues. CDR1 is SGHRS and CDR2 is YFSETQ in the germline V gene. V shed 0 bases and J shed 1 base, with 7 bases lying between them. The CDR3 DNA reads TGCGCCAGCAGCTTGGGACAGAAGAACACTGAAGCTTTCTTT. It yields the protein CASSLGQKNTEAFF. Full variable domain (missing parts from reference TRBV5-1 and TRBJ1-1): KAGVTQTPRYLIKTRGQQVTLSCSPISGHRSVSWYQQTPGQGLQFLFEYFSETQRNKGNFPGRFSGRQFSNSRSEMNVSTLELGDSALYLCASSLGQKNTEAFFGQGTRLTVV.

CDR3 sequence reads: CASSQGRHFNTGELFF. In DNA form, the CDR3 reads TGTGCCAGCAGCCAAGGGCGGCACTTTAACACCGGGGAGCTGTTTTTT. V gene TRBV14 combines with J gene TRBJ2-2; D remains ambiguous. The CDR3 spans 16 residues. V was shortened by 1 base and J by 2 bases, with 11 bases between the two germline ends. CDR1 and CDR2 from the germline V gene are SGHDN and FVKESK.

V gene TRBV9 combines with J gene TRBJ1-1; D gene ambiguous. The V and J ends lost 2 bases and 8 bases respectively, with 13 bases between them. The CDR3 length is 13 residues. CDR1 and CDR2 from the germline V gene are SGDLS and YYNGEE. In nucleotides, the CDR3 is TGTGCCAGCAGCGTTAGGATCCATTTAGAAGCTTTCTTT. It specifies CASSVRIHLEAFF.

This chain links TRBV15 with TRBJ2-7; D unresolved. Trimming pared 5 bases from V and 8 bases from J, leaving 13 bases between. The CDR3 is 12 amino acids. Germline loops: CDR1 LNHNV, CDR2 YYDKDF (reference sequence). The CDR3 DNA reads as TGTGCCACCAGCTTATTTTCTGACAAGCAGTACTTC. Translating it yields CATSLFSDKQYF.

V is TRBV2 and J is TRBJ2-3, with D tentatively TRBD1 (6 bases). V lost 3 bases to trimming and J lost 1 base, with 11 bases between them. This CDR3 has 15 amino acids. The V gene's germline CDR1 is SNHLY and CDR2 FYNNEI. The CDR3 spells CASSDRGMGTDTQYF. The CDR3 DNA is TGTGCCAGCAGTGATAGGGGGATGGGCACAGATACGCAGTATTTT.

The chain employs TRBV18 and TRBJ2-7, with TRBD2 matching 11 bases. Germline V CDR1 and CDR2: KGHSH, LQKENI. The CDR3 runs to 17 residues. V trimming: 2 bases; J trimming: 3 bases; junction bases outside the gene matches: 9. The CDR3 coding sequence is TGTGCCAGCTCACCAGTGACTAGCGGGAACCGTTACTACGAGCAGTACTTC. This sequence encodes CASSPVTSGNRYYEQYF.

The V call is TRBV7-9, the J call TRBJ2-7, with 7 bases fitting TRBD2. This CDR3 has 13 residues. V lost 5 bases and J lost 3; bases outside the gene matches: 4. The germline CDR1 and CDR2 sequences are SEHNR and FQNEAQ (reference sequence). DNA for the CDR3: TGTGCCAGCAGCCAACCGGGAGGCTACGAGCAGTACTTC. Translation gives CASSQPGGYEQYF.

This chain uses TRBV7-9 with TRBJ2-1, with a weak D call TRBD2 (6 bases). Deletions cut 5 bases from V and 7 bases from J, with 21 bases between. Per germline, CDR1 SEHNR and CDR2 FQNEAQ (reference sequence). The CDR3 totals 16 residues. CDR3 bases: TGTGCCAGCAGCCGATCCCCGGAGGGCCTCATAAATGAGCAGTTCTTC. Translating gives CASSRSPEGLINEQFF.

This clone came up a few times. The rearrangement uses TRBV6-1 and TRBJ2-5; possibly TRBD1 for D (5 bases). Per germline, CDR1 MNHNS and CDR2 SASEGT. This CDR3 contains 16 residues. V gave up 3 bases and J gave up 5 bases, with 19 bases separating them. Here the CDR3 DNA reads TGTGCCAGCAGTGACCTGACAGAGCCCCCCAGGGAGACCCAGTACTTC. This encodes CASSDLTEPPRETQYF.

This clone appeared a few times. The junction departs from the called germline gene at one end, perhaps through a read error. The chain carries TRBV7-7 and TRBJ2-7; perhaps TRBD2 as D (6 bases). The CDR3 runs 13 residues. Germline assignment: CDR1 SSHAT and CDR2 FNYEAQ (reference sequence). The CDR3 loop reads CASSPQTSTEQYF. CDR3 DNA sequence: TGTGCTAGCAGCCCCCAGACTAGTACCGAGCAGTACTTC.

This clone showed up just a few times. This chain links TRBV21-1 with TRBJ2-7; TRBD2, the D gene given by the table, was not confirmed from the DNA. TRBV21-1 is flagged as a pseudogene. The CDR3 totals 17 residues. The CDR3 DNA is TGTGCCAGCAGCAATCAAAGGGTGGGAGGCCACTCCTACGAGCAGTACTTC. It is translated as CASSNQRVGGHSYEQYF.

The chain uses TRBV4-3 and TRBJ2-2; D unclear. Germline V lookup: CDR1 LGHNA, CDR2 YSLEER. This CDR3 has 17 residues. V shed 0 bases and J shed 6 bases, with 17 bases lying between them. The CDR3 protein is CASSQDEVQVVSGELFF. CDR3 bases: TGCGCCAGCAGCCAAGATGAGGTGCAAGTAGTTTCCGGGGAGCTGTTTTTT.